This entry concerns a single T cell receptor beta chain. What it binds is unknown. Using immunoSEQ multiplex PCR, the repertoire was profiled, and TCRdb retains in-frame clones only, with some absent. The table records about 800,000 clones, about 96% of them present only once. This sample was included in a study of shared clonotypes between healthy human individuals. Notes on the study in general: It was observed that 5% to 6.5% of naive CD4 clonotypes were shared across a handful of donors. Limited genetic and exposure-history diversity came from having few donors. Rarefaction showed sorted-subset sequencing was incomplete despite large depth.

Germline CDR1 is SGHAT and CDR2 is FQNNGV. With 8 bases removed from V and 0 bases from J, the gap between germline ends came to 11 bases. The CDR3 contains 14 residues. CD45RO-negative cells were positively selected for CCR7, leaving out terminally differentiated effector memory CD45RA+ cells. This TCR came from a man between 25 and 39 years old in good health. Sequencing was carried out using naive CD8+ T cells sorted from blood. The chain employs TRBV11-2 and TRBJ2-1; D is undetermined. CDR3 DNA: TGTGCCAGCGGCCGGGCCGTCTCCTACAATGAGCAGTTCTTC. Translation: CASGRAVSYNEQFF.